This passage covers 14 T cell receptor beta chains from one sample sequenced in a study of chemoradiotherapy in HPV16-positive cancers. Clones were sequenced by immunoSEQ multiplex PCR, and TCRdb holds only the in-frame ones, with some missing. Of 7,300 or so clones listed, 70% to 85% were seen once; the top ten hold 2.5% to 3%. This sample comprised blood, obtained from a patient who underwent chemoradiotherapy. The receptors shown here come from a human donor with HPV-associated anogenital cancer.

The CDR3 DNA is TGCAGTGCTTCTAGGGCGTATGAGCAGTTCTTC. This sequence encodes CSASRAYEQFF. The rearrangement links TRBV20-1 to TRBJ2-1, with D unclear. V was clipped by 5 bases and J by 8 bases, with 10 bases between them. Germline V gene data show CDR1 as DFQATT and CDR2 as SNEGSKA (reference sequence). There are 11 residues in the CDR3.

The chain couples TRBV9 to TRBJ1-6; D unresolved. Germline CDR1 SGDLS, CDR2 YYNGEE. V was trimmed by 3 bases and J by 5 bases, leaving 9 bases between them. This CDR3 is 14 amino acids long. CDR3 sequence reads: CASSAASNNSPLHF. The CDR3 DNA reads as TGTGCCAGCAGCGCCGCTTCGAATAATTCACCCCTCCACTTT.

V usage is TRBV10-2 and J usage is TRBJ2-2, with a tentative D call TRBD2 (5 bases). The germline V gene encodes CDR1 WSHSY and CDR2 SAAADI. The V end lost 5 bases, the J end lost 4 bases, and 14 bases lay between the germline ends. The CDR3 runs 15 residues. For the CDR3, the DNA is TGCGCCAGCAGTCGCTCGGGGTCGTCCACCGGGGAGCTGTTTTTT. Protein sequence: CASSRSGSSTGELFF.

V gene TRBV19 combines with J gene TRBJ2-3; D unclear. The germline CDR1 and CDR2 sequences are LNHDA and SQIVND (reference sequence). This CDR3 spans 15 amino acids. The germline V and J ends were trimmed by 3 bases and 0 bases, with 10 bases remaining between them. The CDR3 region has the DNA TGTGCCAGTAGTATTAGTGTCAGGAGCACAGATACGCAGTATTTT. Encoded protein: CASSISVRSTDTQYF.

The chain uses TRBV14 and TRBJ1-1; the D is unclear. The CDR3 sequence is 17 residues long. The V end was cut by 3 bases, the J end by 0 bases, with 17 bases between. CDR1 is SGHDN, CDR2 FVKESK, per germline. The CDR3: CASSQAPGLQMNTEAFF. In nucleotides, the CDR3 is TGTGCCAGCAGCCAGGCCCCTGGCCTACAGATGAACACTGAAGCTTTCTTT. The complete variable domain, with remaining parts taken from reference TRBV14 and TRBJ1-1, reads EAGVTQFPSHSVIEKGQTVTLRCDPISGHDNLYWYRRVMGKEIKFLLHFVKESKQDESGMPNNRFLAERTGGTYSTLKVQPAELEDSGVYFCASSQAPGLQMNTEAFFGQGTRLTVV.

The V call is TRBV4-3, the J call TRBJ1-1; D gene uncertain. CDR1 is LGHNA, CDR2 YSLEER, per germline. The CDR3 consists of 15 residues. Trimming pared 0 bases from V and 10 bases from J, leaving 18 bases between. CDR3 nucleotides: TGCGCCAGCAGCCAAGATAGCGGATTGATCACCGGAGCTTTCTTT. It yields the protein CASSQDSGLITGAFF.

This clone was found a few times. The chain employs TRBV27 and TRBJ2-7, with TRBD2 identical over 9 bases. CDR3 length: 15 amino acids. Per the germline V gene, CDR1 is MNHEY and CDR2 is SMNVEV (reference sequence). V lost 5 bases and J lost 6; bases outside the gene matches: 11. The CDR3 DNA is TGTGCCAGCAGTGTTACTAGCGGGCCCTCAGTCGAGCAGTACTTC. It specifies CASSVTSGPSVEQYF.

This clone has a handful of counts. The chain is built from TRBV4-3 and TRBJ2-1; a weak D match, TRBD1 (6 bases). Per germline, CDR1 LGHNA and CDR2 YSLEER. V lost 0 bases and J lost 9, with 15 bases in between. CDR3 size: 15 residues. For the CDR3, the DNA is TGCGCCAGCAGCCAAGATCAGGGGATGAGGGGTGAGCAGTTCTTC. Translation gives CASSQDQGMRGEQFF.

The chain combines TRBV28 with TRBJ1-2; no reliable D call. The V gene lost 6 bases and the J gene lost 3 bases, with 8 bases spanning the gap. Per the germline V gene, CDR1 is MDHEN and CDR2 is SYDVKM. This CDR3 has 12 residues. As DNA, the CDR3 is TGTGCCAGCAGGACTGGACACTATGGCTACACCTTC. Amino acid sequence: CASRTGHYGYTF.

As DNA, the CDR3 is TGCAGTGCGGAGGGCGCGGAGACCCAGTACTTC. Translated, it gives CSAEGAETQYF. The gene calls are TRBV20-1 and TRBJ2-5, with D possibly matching TRBD2 (6 bases). The CDR3 runs to 11 residues. V was pared by 6 bases and J by 5 bases, with 10 bases between. Germline assignment: CDR1 DFQATT and CDR2 SNEGSKA (reference sequence).

The V and J genes are TRBV4-2 and TRBJ2-7; weak D call: TRBD2 (6 bases). Looked up from germline, CDR1 is LGHNA and CDR2 is YNFKEQ. V was clipped by 1 base and J by 2 bases, with 18 bases between them. This CDR3 is 17 amino acids long. Here the CDR3 DNA reads TGTGCCAGCAGCCAAGTGGGGGACTTCCAATACCCCTACGAGCAGTACTTC. Translation gives CASSQVGDFQYPYEQYF.

The chain couples TRBV7-9 to TRBJ1-1, with TRBD1 matching 7 bases. CDR3 length equals 13 residues. Trimming removed 7 bases from V and 6 bases from J; junction bases left unmatched: 8. CDR1 is SEHNR, CDR2 FQNEAQ, per germline (reference sequence). DNA of the CDR3: TGTGCCAGCACCGTGACAGGGACGGCTGAAGCTTTCTTT. Translating it yields CASTVTGTAEAFF.

The chain is built from TRBV28 and TRBJ2-5; 9 nucleotides line up with TRBD1. Germline trimming cut 5 bases from V and 5 bases from J; bases unmatched to any gene: 6. This CDR3 has 14 amino acids. The germline V gene encodes CDR1 MDHEN and CDR2 SYDVKM. The CDR3 DNA sequence: TGTGCCAGCAGTAGGGGACAGGGCTGGGAGACCCAGTACTTC. Residues: CASSRGQGWETQYF.

The chain recombines TRBV11-2 with TRBJ2-2; D is unresolved. V was cut by 4 bases and J by 0 bases, with 9 bases left in between. The CDR3 totals 15 residues. Germline V gene lookup returns CDR1 SGHAT and CDR2 FQNNGV. The CDR3: CASSSNFANTGELFF. In DNA form, the CDR3 reads TGTGCCAGCAGCTCAAATTTCGCGAACACCGGGGAGCTGTTTTTT.